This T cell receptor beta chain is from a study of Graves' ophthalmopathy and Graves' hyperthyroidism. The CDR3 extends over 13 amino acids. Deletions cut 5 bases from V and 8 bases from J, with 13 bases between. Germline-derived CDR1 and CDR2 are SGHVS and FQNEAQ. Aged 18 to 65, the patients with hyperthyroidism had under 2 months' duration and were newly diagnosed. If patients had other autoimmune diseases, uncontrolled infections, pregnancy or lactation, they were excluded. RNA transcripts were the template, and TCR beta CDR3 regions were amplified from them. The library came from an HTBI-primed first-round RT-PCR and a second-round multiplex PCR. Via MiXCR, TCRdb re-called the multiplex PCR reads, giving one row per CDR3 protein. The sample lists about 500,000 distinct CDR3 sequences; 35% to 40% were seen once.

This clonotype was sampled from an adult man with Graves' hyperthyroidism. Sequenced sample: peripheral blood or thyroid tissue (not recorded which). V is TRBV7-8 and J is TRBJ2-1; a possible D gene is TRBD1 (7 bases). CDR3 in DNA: TGTGCCAGCAGCCCGGGACAGCGGGATGAGCAGTTCTTC. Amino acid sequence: CASSPGQRDEQFF.